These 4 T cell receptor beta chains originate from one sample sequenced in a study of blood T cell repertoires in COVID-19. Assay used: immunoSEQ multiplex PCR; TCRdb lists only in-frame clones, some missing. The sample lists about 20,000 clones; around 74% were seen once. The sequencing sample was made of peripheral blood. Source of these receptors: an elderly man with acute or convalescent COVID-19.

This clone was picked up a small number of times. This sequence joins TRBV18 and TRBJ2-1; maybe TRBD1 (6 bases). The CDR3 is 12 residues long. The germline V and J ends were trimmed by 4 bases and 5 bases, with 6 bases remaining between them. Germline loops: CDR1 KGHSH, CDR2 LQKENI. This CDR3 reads CASSRTDNEQFF. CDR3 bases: TGTGCCAGCTCACGGACAGACAATGAGCAGTTCTTC.

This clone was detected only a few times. DNA for the CDR3: TGTGCCATCAGGACCGGGACAGACAATGAGCAGTTCTTC. This translates into CAIRTGTDNEQFF. The V gene is TRBV10-3, the J gene TRBJ2-1; 7 bases are a match to TRBD1. V gave up 6 bases and J gave up 5 bases; unmatched junction bases: 4. The CDR3 is made up of 13 amino acids. The germline V gene has CDR1 ENHRY and CDR2 SYGVKD.

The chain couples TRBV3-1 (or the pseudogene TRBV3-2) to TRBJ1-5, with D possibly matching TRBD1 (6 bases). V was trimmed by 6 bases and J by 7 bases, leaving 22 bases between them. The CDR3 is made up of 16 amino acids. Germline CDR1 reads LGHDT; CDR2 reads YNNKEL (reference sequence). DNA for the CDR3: TGTGCCAGCAGGTACACCGGGACAAGAGGACACCAGCCCCAGCATTTT. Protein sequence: CASRYTGTRGHQPQHF.

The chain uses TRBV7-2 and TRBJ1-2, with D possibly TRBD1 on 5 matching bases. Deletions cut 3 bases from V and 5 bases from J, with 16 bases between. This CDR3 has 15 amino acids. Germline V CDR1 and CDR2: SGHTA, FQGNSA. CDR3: CASSFSVGLGYGYTF. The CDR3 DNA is TGTGCCAGCAGCTTTTCGGTGGGACTGGGGTATGGCTACACCTTC. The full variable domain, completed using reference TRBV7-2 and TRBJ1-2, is GAGVSQSPSNKVTEKGKDVELRCDPISGHTALYWYRQSLGQGLEFLIYFQGNSAPDKSGLPSDRFSAERTGGSVSTLTIQRTQQEDSAVYLCASSFSVGLGYGYTFGSGTRLTVV.